The next 10 T cell receptor beta chains were all read from a single sample in a study of vaccination and CD4 T cells after COVID-19. The Oncomine TCR Beta short-read assay was applied to DNA of cultured CD4+ T cells. TCRdb called the PCR reads again in MiXCR, with one record for every CDR3 protein. The table records approximately 16,000 distinct CDR3 sequences, nearly 75% of them present only once. Treatment indicated: roughly 10-day PBMC culture with coronavirus spike peptide pools or control peptides (ViraFEST assay). Their antigens remain unidentified. The specimen was CD4+ T cells from blood, cultured in vitro. The source is a human donor who had recovered from COVID-19.

This sequence joins TRBV7-2 and TRBJ1-6, with 11 bases fitting TRBD1. The J segment lost 7 bases and the V segment lost 6 bases, leaving 8 bases of the junction unmatched. This CDR3 region has 16 residues. From germline, CDR1 is SGHTA and CDR2 FQGNSA. The CDR3 sequence: CASSYWTGGLNSPLHF. CDR3 nucleotide sequence: TGTGCCAGCAGTTACTGGACAGGGGGCTTGAATTCACCCCTCCACTTT.

The chain uses TRBV6-2 or TRBV6-3 and TRBJ2-2; the D gene is possibly TRBD2 (5 bases). V lost 6 bases and J lost 5, with 10 bases in between. Germline V gene sequence: CDR1 MNHEY, CDR2 SVGEGT. This CDR3 comprises 13 residues. For the CDR3, the DNA is TGTGCCAGCAGGAGGCCGGGGACCGGGGAGCTGTTTTTT. It specifies CASRRPGTGELFF.

This chain joins TRBV18 and TRBJ2-7; D may be TRBD1 or TRBD2 (6 bases each). CDR1 and CDR2 from the germline V gene are KGHSH and LQKENI. V was trimmed by 6 bases and J by 4 bases, leaving 13 bases between them. The CDR3 has 13 amino acids. The CDR3 DNA sequence: TGTGCCAGCTCCCCAGGGGACTCATACGAGCAGTACTTC. Residues: CASSPGDSYEQYF. Full variable domain (missing parts from reference TRBV18 and TRBJ2-7): NAGVMQNPRHLVRRRGQEARLRCSPMKGHSHVYWYRQLPEEGLKFMVYLQKENIIDESGMPKERFSAEFPKEGPSILRIQQVVRGDSAAYFCASSPGDSYEQYFGPGTRLTVT.

V usage is TRBV10-3 and J usage is TRBJ1-1; TRBD1 is a possible D gene (6 bases). This CDR3 contains 24 residues. CDR1 and CDR2 from the germline V gene are ENHRY and SYGVKD. V gave up 7 bases and J gave up 3 bases, with 45 bases separating them. CDR3 residues: CAITPDLNSNRRVGHRGGDTEAFF. CDR3 in DNA: TGTGCCATCACCCCCGATTTGAACTCAAACCGAAGAGTGGGACACCGCGGGGGAGACACTGAAGCTTTCTTT.

The CDR3 protein is CSVYRTGTTGELFF. The CDR3 DNA reads TGCAGCGTCTACAGGACAGGGACCACCGGGGAGCTGTTTTTT. The chain links TRBV29-1 to TRBJ2-2, with 8 bases that match TRBD1. The germline CDR1 and CDR2 sequences are SQVTM and ANQGSEA. The CDR3 length is 14 residues. Trimming at V came to 6 bases and at J to 4 bases, leaving 7 bases not matched to a gene.

The V gene is TRBV28, the J gene TRBJ1-6; 10 bases agree with TRBD1. This CDR3 is built from 16 residues. Per germline, CDR1 MDHEN and CDR2 SYDVKM. After removal of 4 bases from V and 8 bases from J, the junction contained 8 bases not matched to a gene. The CDR3 loop is CASSSPGQGSYSPLHF. CDR3 sequence (DNA): TGTGCCAGCAGTTCGCCGGGACAGGGGAGTTATTCACCCCTCCACTTT.

The chain recombines TRBV6-1 with TRBJ2-2; weak D call: TRBD2 (5 bases). This CDR3 is built from 15 residues. Germline values: CDR1 MNHNS, CDR2 SASEGT. The V and J ends lost 2 bases and 5 bases respectively, with 12 bases between them. CDR3 nucleotides: TGTGCCAGCAGTGAATTTCAAGCGGTTACCGGGGAGCTGTTTTTT. It yields the protein CASSEFQAVTGELFF.

This chain uses TRBV27 with TRBJ2-5, with D perhaps TRBD1 or TRBD2 (7 bases each). With 5 bases removed from V and 4 bases from J, the gap between germline ends came to 23 bases. This CDR3 has 17 residues. Germline CDR1 and CDR2: MNHEY and SMNVEV (reference sequence). This chain's CDR3 is CASSPFSGGGRRETQYF. The CDR3 DNA sequence: TGTGCCAGCAGTCCATTTTCAGGGGGGGGGAGGAGAGAGACCCAGTACTTC.

This clonotype has only one observation. The chain employs TRBV11-2 and TRBJ2-3; D is undetermined. Germline V lookup: CDR1 SGHAT, CDR2 FQNNGV. The CDR3 has 15 amino acids. Between the trimmed V and J ends, which lost 4 bases and 0 bases, there was a span of 11 bases. CDR3 region: CASSSRQTSTDTQYF. DNA for the CDR3: TGTGCCAGCAGCTCGAGACAAACTAGCACAGATACGCAGTATTTT.

This chain joins TRBV15 and TRBJ2-7; maybe TRBD1 (6 bases). This CDR3 is 15 amino acids long. CDR1 and CDR2 from the germline V gene are LNHNV and YYDKDF (reference sequence). The ends were cut back, 4 bases at V and 2 bases at J, with 15 bases in the middle. The CDR3 sequence is CATSTWDTSTYEQYF. CDR3 nucleotide sequence: TGTGCCACCAGCACGTGGGACACCTCCACCTACGAGCAGTACTTC.